A single sample is the source of the 11 T cell receptor beta chains below, sequenced in a study of T cells after posttransplantation cyclophosphamide. Cyclophosphamide on days +3 and +4 followed busulfan-fludarabine conditioning and a marrow graft. TCRdb keeps only in-frame clones here, not all; method: immunoSEQ multiplex PCR. The table has approximately 39,000 clones, about 77% seen once; the top ten hold 7.5% to 9.5%. Sequenced material: CD4+ T cells sorted from blood, taken just over 1,900 days after a stem cell transplant with posttransplant cyclophosphamide. Receptor source: a female patient in her forties or fifties who received an allogeneic stem cell transplant from a related donor, was CMV-positive, and had no GVHD. The graft donor may be the source of some T cells.

DNA of the CDR3: TGTGCCAGCAAAGTGGAGGGTAATCAGCCCCAGCATTTT. Amino acids: CASKVEGNQPQHF. The chain has TRBV2 and TRBJ1-5; no clear D gene. CDR1 SNHLY and CDR2 FYNNEI come from the germline V gene. CDR3 length equals 13 residues. V gave up 7 bases and J gave up 4 bases, with 11 bases separating them. The full variable domain, its missing parts supplied by reference TRBV2 and TRBJ1-5, is EPEVTQTPSHQVTQMGQEVILRCVPISNHLYFYWYRQILGQKVEFLVSFYNNEISEKSEIFDDQFSVERPDGSNFTLKIRSTKLEDSAMYFCASKVEGNQPQHFGDGTRLSIL.

The chain links TRBV5-6 to TRBJ2-3; 8 nucleotides line up with TRBD1. J lost 6 bases, V lost 2 bases, and 5 bases had no gene match. The CDR3 loop spans 14 amino acids. Germline V gene data show CDR1 as SGHDT and CDR2 as YYEEEE. DNA for the CDR3: TGTGCCAGCAGCTTCCCAGGGGGCATGGATACGCAGTATTTT. It translates to CASSFPGGMDTQYF.

The chain employs TRBV5-1 and TRBJ2-5, with 8 bases lining up with TRBD1. The CDR3 spans 16 residues. Per the germline V gene, CDR1 is SGHRS and CDR2 is YFSETQ. V trimming: 0 bases; J trimming: 4 bases; junction bases outside the gene matches: 8. The DNA of the CDR3 is TGCGCCAGCAGCTTGGCCGGACAGGGCCCTGTAGAGACCCAGTACTTC. This sequence encodes CASSLAGQGPVETQYF.

This chain links TRBV5-1 with TRBJ2-7, with D tentatively TRBD1 (6 bases). Trimming left V 0 bases short and J 0 bases short, with 16 bases between. The length of the CDR3 is 17 residues. Per the germline V gene, CDR1 is SGHRS and CDR2 is YFSETQ. CDR3 residues: CASSLARAGAISYEQYF. Here the CDR3 DNA reads TGCGCCAGCAGCTTGGCCCGGGCAGGGGCTATCTCCTACGAGCAGTACTTC.

The chain employs TRBV7-9 and TRBJ1-6; D is undetermined. This CDR3 is built from 14 residues. Germline values: CDR1 SEHNR, CDR2 FQNEAQ (reference sequence). With 1 base removed from V and 5 bases from J, the gap between germline ends came to 6 bases. The CDR3 sequence: CASSLDPDNSPLHF. Here the CDR3 DNA reads TGTGCCAGCAGCTTAGACCCGGATAATTCACCCCTCCACTTT.

The rearrangement uses TRBV7-3 and TRBJ1-4, with D unresolved. The CDR3 consists of 14 residues. Germline values: CDR1 SGHTA, CDR2 FQGTGA. Trimming removed 5 bases at V and 5 bases at J, with 12 bases between. CDR3 DNA sequence: TGTGCCAGCAGCCACCCTGCGATGAATGAAAAACTGTTTTTT. Amino acids: CASSHPAMNEKLFF.

The genes are TRBV7-2 and TRBJ2-7; D possibly corresponds to TRBD2 (5 bases). The CDR3 runs to 12 residues. Germline values: CDR1 SGHTA, CDR2 FQGNSA. V lost 3 bases and J 12 bases, leaving 15 bases between the germline ends. For the CDR3, the DNA is TGTGCCAGCAGCTTGTCCGGCGGGTCTCTGTACTTC. Translating it yields CASSLSGGSLYF.

This chain uses TRBV11-3 with TRBJ2-5; possibly TRBD1 for D (6 bases). There are 15 residues in the CDR3. V dropped 1 base and J dropped 1 base, with 10 bases sitting between them. Germline CDR1 and CDR2: SGHNT and YENEEA. The CDR3 here is CASSLGLGGQETQYF. CDR3 coding DNA: TGTGCCAGCAGCTTAGGTTTAGGGGGCCAAGAGACCCAGTACTTC.

The chain is built from TRBV5-5 and TRBJ2-7, with 12 bases matching TRBD1. V lost 2 bases to trimming and J lost 6 bases; unmatched junction nucleotides: 6. Per the germline V gene, CDR1 is SGHKS and CDR2 is YYEKEE (reference sequence). This CDR3 is built from 15 residues. CDR3 DNA sequence: TGTGCCAGCAGCTTCCCCGGGACAGGGGGCGGCGAGCAGTACTTC. Residues: CASSFPGTGGGEQYF.

This clone was recorded once. The rearrangement links TRBV5-1 to TRBJ2-7, with 8 positions matching TRBD1. V lost 4 bases and J lost 6; bases outside the gene matches: 18. Germline V lookup: CDR1 SGHRS, CDR2 YFSETQ. The length of the CDR3 is 17 residues. The CDR3 DNA sequence: TGCGCCAGCAGCGTAGAATTGACAGGGGCCTACCGAGGCGAGCAGTACTTC. Translation gives CASSVELTGAYRGEQYF.

The chain is built from TRBV7-2 and TRBJ1-6, with a possible D match to TRBD1 (6 bases). The CDR3 spans 15 residues. Per germline, CDR1 SGHTA and CDR2 FQGNSA. Trimming pared 0 bases from V and 10 bases from J, leaving 13 bases between. The CDR3, as DNA: TGTGCCAGCAGCTTAGCGCCCGGGACAAAGTCACCCCTCCACTTT. Its translation is CASSLAPGTKSPLHF.